The present T cell receptor beta chain was sequenced within a study of shared clonotypes between healthy human individuals. Regarding the study as a whole: Investigators collected only blood, and repertoires in tissues likely differ. Memory subsets generally showed lower estimated richness than naive subsets.

This clone was counted a single time. What it binds is not known. Per the germline V gene, CDR1 is SGHTA and CDR2 is FQGNSA. V lost 5 bases and J 5 bases, leaving 10 bases between the germline ends. There are 13 residues in the CDR3. As handled by the study authors: Junction-only sequences without quality scores came from ImmunoSEQ, so filtering differed. Some clones are missing from TCRdb's copy, which holds only in-frame ones; the method was immunoSEQ multiplex PCR. The DNA was the basis for D and trimming; V, J and clone size are from that table. This table has some 1.5 million clones, 98% appearing once. Nashville, Tennessee was home to all donors, who were Caucasian adults.

This TCR was sampled from a young man in good health. The rearrangement links TRBV7-2 to TRBJ1-5, with no clear D. The sequenced sample consisted of naive CD4+ T cells sorted from blood. Subset meaning: CD45RA+ positively selected. The CDR3 sequence: CASSQTRDQPQHF. CDR3 DNA: TGTGCCAGCAGCCAGACAAGAGATCAGCCCCAGCATTTT. Variable domain in full (rest from reference TRBV7-2 and TRBJ1-5): GAGVSQSPSNKVTEKGKDVELRCDPISGHTALYWYRQSLGQGLEFLIYFQGNSAPDKSGLPSDRFSAERTGGSVSTLTIQRTQQEDSAVYLCASSQTRDQPQHFGDGTRLSIL.